The clone carrying this T cell receptor beta chain was observed many times. The source of the sample is a study of T cells in Graves' hyperthyroidism and ophthalmopathy. Study in general: The initial diagnosis was the point when peripheral blood was collected, ahead of any treatment.

Amplification targeted TCR beta CDR3 regions from RNA transcripts. Using the HTBI primer set, a first-round RT-PCR was run on the TCR CDR3. TCRdb re-derived calls from the multiplex PCR reads in MiXCR, one entry per CDR3 protein. Here the sample spans around 340,000 distinct CDR3 sequences, approximately 18% being singletons. The study excluded patients with uncontrolled infection, other autoimmune disease, pregnancy or lactation. Predating any ophthalmopathy symptoms, the blood sample was taken at first hyperthyroidism diagnosis. The germline V gene encodes CDR1 MDHEN and CDR2 SYDVKM. The CDR3 sequence is 11 residues long. V was shortened by 8 bases and J by 4 bases, with 9 bases between the two germline ends.

Sequences were obtained from blood. This receptor was obtained from a woman aged 30 to 39 with Graves' hyperthyroidism that later progressed to Graves' ophthalmopathy. The chain links TRBV28 to TRBJ2-7; tentative D call: TRBD2 (5 bases). In nucleotides, the CDR3 is TGTGCCAGCGGGGAGTTTTACGAGCAGTACTTC. It yields the protein CASGEFYEQYF.